This T cell receptor beta chain was identified in a study of PD-L1 blockade in urothelial cancer. Overall study context: The patients' atezolizumab therapy, 1,200 mg intravenously every 3 weeks, started around 2014. Blood drawn 3 weeks (second dose) and 6 weeks after treatment start was analyzed. Overall study results and limits: Pretreatment TCR clonality in blood under the median foretold superior survival.

The time point is: pretreatment peripheral blood. What went into each PCR as a spike was synthetic TCR analog templates. Clones were sequenced by immunoSEQ multiplex PCR, and TCRdb holds only the in-frame ones, with some missing. The sample has approximately 50,000 clones, about 86% seen once. V was pared by 1 base and J by 5 bases, with 5 bases between. The CDR3 has 12 amino acids. In germline, CDR1 is SGHTA, CDR2 FQGNSA. Notes on this clone: Antigen unknown.

This receptor was identified in a man between 65 and 79 years old with urothelial cancer. The sequencing here drew on PBMCs, taken around atezolizumab (anti-PD-L1) treatment. J is TRBJ1-1 and V is TRBV7-2, with no clear D. CDR3: CASSLGRTEAFF. As DNA, the CDR3 is TGTGCCAGCAGCTTAGGTAGAACTGAAGCTTTCTTT.